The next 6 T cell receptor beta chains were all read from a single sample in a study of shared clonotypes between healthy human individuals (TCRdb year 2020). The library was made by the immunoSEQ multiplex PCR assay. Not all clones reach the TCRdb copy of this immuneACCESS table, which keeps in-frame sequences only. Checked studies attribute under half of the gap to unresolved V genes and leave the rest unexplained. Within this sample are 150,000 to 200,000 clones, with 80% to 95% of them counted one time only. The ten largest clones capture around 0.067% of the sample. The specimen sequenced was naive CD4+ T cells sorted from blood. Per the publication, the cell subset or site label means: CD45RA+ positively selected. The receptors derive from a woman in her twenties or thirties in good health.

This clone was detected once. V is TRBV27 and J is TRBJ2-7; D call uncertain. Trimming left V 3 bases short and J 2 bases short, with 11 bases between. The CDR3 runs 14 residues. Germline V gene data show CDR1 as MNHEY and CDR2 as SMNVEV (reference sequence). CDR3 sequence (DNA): TGTGCCAGCAGTTTTCGGGTTACACCCTACGAGCAGTACTTC. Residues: CASSFRVTPYEQYF.

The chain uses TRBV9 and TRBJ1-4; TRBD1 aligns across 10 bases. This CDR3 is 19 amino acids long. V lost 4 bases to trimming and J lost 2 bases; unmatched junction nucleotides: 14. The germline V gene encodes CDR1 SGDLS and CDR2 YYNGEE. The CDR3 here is CASSPRTGGHSATNEKLFF. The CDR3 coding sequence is TGTGCCAGCAGCCCCAGGACAGGGGGTCACTCGGCCACTAATGAAAAACTGTTTTTT.

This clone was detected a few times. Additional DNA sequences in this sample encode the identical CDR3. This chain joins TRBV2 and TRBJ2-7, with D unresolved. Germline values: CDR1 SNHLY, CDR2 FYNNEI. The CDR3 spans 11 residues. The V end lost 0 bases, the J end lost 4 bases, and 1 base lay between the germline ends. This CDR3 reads CASSEAYEQYF. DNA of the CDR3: TGTGCCAGCAGTGAAGCGTACGAGCAGTACTTC. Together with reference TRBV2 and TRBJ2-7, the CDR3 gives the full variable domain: EPEVTQTPSHQVTQMGQEVILRCVPISNHLYFYWYRQILGQKVEFLVSFYNNEISEKSEIFDDQFSVERPDGSNFTLKIRSTKLEDSAMYFCASSEAYEQYFGPGTRLTVT.

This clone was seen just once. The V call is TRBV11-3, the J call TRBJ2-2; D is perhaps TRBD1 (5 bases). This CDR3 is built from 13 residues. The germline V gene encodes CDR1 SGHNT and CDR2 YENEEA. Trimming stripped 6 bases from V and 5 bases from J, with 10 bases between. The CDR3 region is CASSPGWTGELFF. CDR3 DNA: TGTGCCAGCAGTCCAGGGTGGACCGGGGAGCTGTTTTTT.

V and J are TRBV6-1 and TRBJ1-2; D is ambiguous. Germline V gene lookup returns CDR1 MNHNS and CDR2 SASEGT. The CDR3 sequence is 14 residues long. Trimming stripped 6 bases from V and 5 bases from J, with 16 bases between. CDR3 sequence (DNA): TGTGCCAGCAGCGCCAACATCCTGGGGTATGGCTACACCTTC. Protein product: CASSANILGYGYTF.

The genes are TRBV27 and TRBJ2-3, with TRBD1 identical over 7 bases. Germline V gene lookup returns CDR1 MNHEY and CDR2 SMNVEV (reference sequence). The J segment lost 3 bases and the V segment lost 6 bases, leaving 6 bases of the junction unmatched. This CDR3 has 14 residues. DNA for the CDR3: TGTGCCAGCAGCCTTCAGGGGGAAACAGATACGCAGTATTTT. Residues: CASSLQGETDTQYF.